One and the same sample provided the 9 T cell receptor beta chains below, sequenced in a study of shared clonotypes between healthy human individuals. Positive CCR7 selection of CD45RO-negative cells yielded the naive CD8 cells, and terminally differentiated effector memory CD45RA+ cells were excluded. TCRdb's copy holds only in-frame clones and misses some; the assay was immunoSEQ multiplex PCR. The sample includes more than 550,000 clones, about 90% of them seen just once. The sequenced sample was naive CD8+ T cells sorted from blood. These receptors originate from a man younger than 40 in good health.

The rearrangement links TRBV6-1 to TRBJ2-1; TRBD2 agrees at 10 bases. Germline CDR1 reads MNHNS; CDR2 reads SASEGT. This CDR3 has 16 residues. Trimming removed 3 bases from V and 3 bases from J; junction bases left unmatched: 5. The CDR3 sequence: CASSDLLAGSYNEQFF. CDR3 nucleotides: TGTGCCAGCAGTGATTTACTAGCGGGGAGCTACAATGAGCAGTTCTTC.

The CDR3 nucleotides read TGTGCCAGCAGCTTAGGACTAGGCTACAATGAGCAGTTCTTC. Translated, it gives CASSLGLGYNEQFF. The rearrangement links TRBV11-3 to TRBJ2-1, with a tentative D call TRBD2 (6 bases). This CDR3 spans 14 amino acids. With 1 base removed from V and 3 bases from J, the gap between germline ends came to 7 bases. CDR1 SGHNT and CDR2 YENEEA come from the germline V gene.

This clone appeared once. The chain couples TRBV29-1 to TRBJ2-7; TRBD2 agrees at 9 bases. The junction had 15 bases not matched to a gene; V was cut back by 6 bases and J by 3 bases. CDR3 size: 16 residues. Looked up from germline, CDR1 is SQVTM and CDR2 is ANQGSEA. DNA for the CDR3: TGCAGCGTCTCTACGGGTCTAGCGGGAAGAGGCTACGAGCAGTACTTC. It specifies CSVSTGLAGRGYEQYF.

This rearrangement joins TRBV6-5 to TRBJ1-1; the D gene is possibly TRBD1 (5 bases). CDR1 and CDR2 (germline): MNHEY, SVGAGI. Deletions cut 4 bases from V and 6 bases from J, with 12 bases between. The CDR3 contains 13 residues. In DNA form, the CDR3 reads TGTGCCAGCAGTTCCTCAGGGTCGTCTGAAGCTTTCTTT. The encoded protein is CASSSSGSSEAFF.

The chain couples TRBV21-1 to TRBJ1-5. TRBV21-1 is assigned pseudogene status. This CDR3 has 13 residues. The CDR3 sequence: CASLGGTNQPQHF. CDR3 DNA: TGTGCTTCGCTGGGGGGGACGAATCAGCCCCAGCATTTT.

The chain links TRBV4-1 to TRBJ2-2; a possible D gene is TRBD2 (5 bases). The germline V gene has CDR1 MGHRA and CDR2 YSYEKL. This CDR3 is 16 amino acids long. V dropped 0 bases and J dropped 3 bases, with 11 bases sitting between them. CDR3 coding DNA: TGCGCCAGCAGCCAAGAAGGGAGTCGGGACACCGGGGAGCTGTTTTTT. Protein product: CASSQEGSRDTGELFF.

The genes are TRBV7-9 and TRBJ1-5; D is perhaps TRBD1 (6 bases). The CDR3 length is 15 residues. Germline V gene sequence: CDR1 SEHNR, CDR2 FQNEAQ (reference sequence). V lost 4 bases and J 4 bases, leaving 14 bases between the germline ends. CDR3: CASSSTGSPNQPQHF. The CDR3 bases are TGTGCCAGCAGCTCCACAGGGTCCCCAAATCAGCCCCAGCATTTT.

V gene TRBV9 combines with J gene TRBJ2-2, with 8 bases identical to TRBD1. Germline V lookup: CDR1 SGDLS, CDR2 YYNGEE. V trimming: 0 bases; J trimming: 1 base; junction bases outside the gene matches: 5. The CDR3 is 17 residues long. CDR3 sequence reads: CASSVVLGQGNTGELFF. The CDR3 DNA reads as TGTGCCAGCAGCGTAGTTTTAGGACAGGGGAACACCGGGGAGCTGTTTTTT.

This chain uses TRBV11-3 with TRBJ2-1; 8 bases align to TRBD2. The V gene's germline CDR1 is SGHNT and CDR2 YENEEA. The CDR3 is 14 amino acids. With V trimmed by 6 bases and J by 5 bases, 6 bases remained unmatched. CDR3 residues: CASRDGSGDNEQFF. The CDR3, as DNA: TGTGCCAGCAGGGATGGTAGCGGGGACAATGAGCAGTTCTTC.